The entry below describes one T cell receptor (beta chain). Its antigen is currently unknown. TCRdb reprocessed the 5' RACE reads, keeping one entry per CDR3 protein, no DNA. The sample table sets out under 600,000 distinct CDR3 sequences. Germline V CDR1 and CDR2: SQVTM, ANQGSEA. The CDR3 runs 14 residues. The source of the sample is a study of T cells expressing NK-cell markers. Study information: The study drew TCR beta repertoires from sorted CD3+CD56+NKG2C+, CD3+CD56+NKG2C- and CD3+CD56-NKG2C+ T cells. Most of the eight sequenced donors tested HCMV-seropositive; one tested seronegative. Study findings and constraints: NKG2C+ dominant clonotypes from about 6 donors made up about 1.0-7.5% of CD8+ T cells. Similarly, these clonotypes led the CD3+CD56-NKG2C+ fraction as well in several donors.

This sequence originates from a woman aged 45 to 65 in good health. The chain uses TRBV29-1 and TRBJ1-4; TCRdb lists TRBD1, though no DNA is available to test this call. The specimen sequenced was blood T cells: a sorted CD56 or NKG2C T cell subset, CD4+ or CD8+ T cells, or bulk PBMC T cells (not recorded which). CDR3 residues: CSVARGGAPEKLFF. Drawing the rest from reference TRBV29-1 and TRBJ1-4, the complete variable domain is SAVISQKPSRDICQRGTSLTIQCQVDSQVTMMFWYRQQPGQSLTLIATANQGSEATYESGFVIDKFPISRPNLTFSTLTVSNMSPEDSSIYLCSVARGGAPEKLFFGSGTQLSVL.